The entry below describes one TCR beta chain. CD8 cells classed as naive were CD45RO-negative and positively selected for CCR7, excluding terminally differentiated effector memory CD45RA+ cells. The CDR3 covers 13 residues. Per germline, CDR1 MNHEY and CDR2 SVGAGI. The sample comes from a study of shared clonotypes between healthy human individuals. At the level of the study: Aged between 18 and 49, the donors were two women and three men.

Produced via immunoSEQ multiplex PCR; TCRdb's table is partial and in-frame only. Here the sample spans roughly 2.1 million clones, about 92% being singletons. V is TRBV6-5 and J is TRBJ2-5; no definite D call. The end of the DNA is better explained by TRBJ2-7, so the J call may be wrong. Sequences were obtained from naive CD8+ T cells from PBMCs. The sequence was obtained from a man aged 18 to 30 in good health. Some clones in this sample may be carry-over from other donors' samples. The CDR3 coding sequence is TGTGCCAGCAGTTACTCGGAAGCCTACGAGCAGTACTTC. The encoded protein is CASSYSEAYEQYF.